A selection of T cell receptor beta chains follows, all from one sample in a study of T cells in Graves' hyperthyroidism and ophthalmopathy. One entry per CDR3 protein results from TCRdb running MiXCR on the multiplex PCR reads. The sample includes hundreds of thousands of distinct CDR3 sequences, 14% of them seen just once. What was sequenced was blood. Every receptor here comes from a woman aged 18-29 years with Graves' hyperthyroidism. Each CDR3 is given with its conserved first and last residue. Fields, in order: J gene, V gene, clone size, D gene, CDR3 DNA, CDR3 protein. The D gene is left open where the match is weak. A row's size may be missing; if present it is once, few, many or a size class.

j_call: TRBJ2-2; v_call: TRBV7-3; clone_size: few; d_call: TRBD2; cdr3_nt: TGTGCCAGCAGCTTAATCATCGGCGGCGGGAGAAGTGCCAACACCGGGGAGCTGTTTTTT; cdr3_aa: CASSLIIGGGRSANTGELFF
j_call: TRBJ2-3; v_call: TRBV20-1; clone_size: many; d_call: -; cdr3_nt: TGCAGTGCTAGAGCGGGAACAGATACGCAGTATTTT; cdr3_aa: CSARAGTDTQYF
j_call: TRBJ2-2; v_call: TRBV7-3; clone_size: few; d_call: -; cdr3_nt: TGTGCCAGCAGCTCCCCCCTCGGAGCCCATACCGGGGAGCTGTTTTTT; cdr3_aa: CASSSPLGAHTGELFF
j_call: TRBJ1-1; v_call: TRBV19; clone_size: -; d_call: TRBD1; cdr3_nt: TGTGCCAGTAGTATGGGTTTCTCGGACAGGGAGGGGAACACTGAAGCTTTCTTT; cdr3_aa: CASSMGFSDREGNTEAFF
j_call: TRBJ2-1; v_call: TRBV7-2; clone_size: few; d_call: -; cdr3_nt: TGTGCCAGCAGCTTAGATCCGGGTTACAATGAGCAGTTCTTC; cdr3_aa: CASSLDPGYNEQFF
j_call: TRBJ1-2; v_call: TRBV5-6; clone_size: -; d_call: -; cdr3_nt: TGTGCCAGCAGCTTGATATGGCGAGACAGCGCGGATGGCTACACCTTC; cdr3_aa: CASSLIWRDSADGYTF
j_call: TRBJ2-3; v_call: TRBV7-3; clone_size: many; d_call: -; cdr3_nt: TGTGCCAGCAGCTTATTTGGGGCTCGCACAGATACGCAGTATTTT; cdr3_aa: CASSLFGARTDTQYF
j_call: TRBJ2-7; v_call: TRBV6-1; clone_size: few; d_call: TRBD1; cdr3_nt: TGTGCCAGCAGTCAACTAAACAGGGGGTCCTACGAGCAGTACTTC; cdr3_aa: CASSQLNRGSYEQYF
j_call: TRBJ2-1; v_call: TRBV30; clone_size: -; d_call: TRBD1; cdr3_nt: TGTGCCTGGAGCCAGGGGGTGGGGAGCTCCTACAATGAGCAGTTCTTC; cdr3_aa: CAWSQGVGSSYNEQFF
j_call: TRBJ2-4; v_call: TRBV11-2; clone_size: -; d_call: -; cdr3_nt: TGTGCCAGCAGTTTCGGAACCGGGGCTAGAAACGCCATTCAGTACTTC; cdr3_aa: CASSFGTGARNAIQYF
j_call: TRBJ2-1; v_call: TRBV5-1; clone_size: -; d_call: TRBD2; cdr3_nt: TGCGCCAGCAGCTTCTCGATGGCGGGAGTCAATGAGCAGTTCTTC; cdr3_aa: CASSFSMAGVNEQFF
j_call: TRBJ2-5; v_call: TRBV4-3; clone_size: -; d_call: -; cdr3_nt: TGCGCCAGCAGCCCAGTGGGGGGCTCGGAGACCCAGTACTTC; cdr3_aa: CASSPVGGSETQYF
j_call: TRBJ2-2; v_call: TRBV29-1; clone_size: few; d_call: -; cdr3_nt: TGCAGCGTTGGGAAATCGAACACCGGGGAGCTGTTTTTT; cdr3_aa: CSVGKSNTGELFF
j_call: TRBJ2-7; v_call: TRBV9; clone_size: few; d_call: -; cdr3_nt: TGTGCCAGCAGCGTAGTAAGTACAGGCATTGGCGAGCAGTACTTC; cdr3_aa: CASSVVSTGIGEQYF
j_call: TRBJ2-5; v_call: TRBV12-3/TRBV12-4; clone_size: many; d_call: -; cdr3_nt: TGTGCCAGCAGTTCCATACCAGGGGAGACCCAGTACTTC; cdr3_aa: CASSSIPGETQYF
j_call: TRBJ2-1; v_call: TRBV11-2; clone_size: many; d_call: -; cdr3_nt: TGTGCCAGCAGCTTAGAGCGCCTAGCAACTGAGCAGTTCTTC; cdr3_aa: CASSLERLATEQFF
j_call: TRBJ2-3; v_call: TRBV6-1; clone_size: -; d_call: -; cdr3_nt: TGTGCCAGCAGTGAATCAGCGTGGGTGTGGAGTCAGGGAGATACGCAGTATTTT; cdr3_aa: CASSESAWVWSQGDTQYF
j_call: TRBJ2-2; v_call: TRBV14; clone_size: -; d_call: -; cdr3_nt: TGTGCCAGCAGCCAACCACTATATTCCGGGAGGAACACCGGGGAGCTGTTTTTT; cdr3_aa: CASSQPLYSGRNTGELFF
j_call: TRBJ1-2; v_call: TRBV18; clone_size: many; d_call: -; cdr3_nt: TGTGCCAGCTCACCAGAGACGAGGAACTATGGCTACACCTTC; cdr3_aa: CASSPETRNYGYTF
j_call: TRBJ2-1; v_call: TRBV11-2; clone_size: many; d_call: TRBD2; cdr3_nt: TGTGCCAGCAGCCCGAAGTCGGGGGGAGGGCCATATGAGCAGTTCTTC; cdr3_aa: CASSPKSGGGPYEQFF
j_call: TRBJ1-2; v_call: TRBV2; clone_size: -; d_call: -; cdr3_nt: TGTGCCAGCAGTGAACGTCGGAATTCCGATGGCTACACCTTC; cdr3_aa: CASSERRNSDGYTF
j_call: TRBJ1-2; v_call: TRBV12-3/TRBV12-4; clone_size: -; d_call: -; cdr3_nt: TGTGCCAGCAGTTACGGGAACTATGGCTACACCTTC; cdr3_aa: CASSYGNYGYTF
j_call: TRBJ1-1; v_call: TRBV5-4; clone_size: few; d_call: -; cdr3_nt: TGTGCCAGCAGCTTTGCGGCCGTGAACACTGAAGCTTTCTTT; cdr3_aa: CASSFAAVNTEAFF
j_call: TRBJ1-2; v_call: TRBV18; clone_size: -; d_call: -; cdr3_nt: TGTGCCAGCTCACCTTCCAAAGGGACAACTACTAACTATGGCTACACCTTC; cdr3_aa: CASSPSKGTTTNYGYTF
j_call: TRBJ2-3; v_call: TRBV5-5; clone_size: few; d_call: -; cdr3_nt: TGTGCCAGCAGTCAAAGTGTCTCAGGGGGCACAGATACGCAGTATTTT; cdr3_aa: CASSQSVSGGTDTQYF
j_call: TRBJ2-5; v_call: TRBV28; clone_size: many; d_call: TRBD1; cdr3_nt: TGTGCCAGCAGGGGGACAGGGCCCCAAGAGACCCAGTACTTC; cdr3_aa: CASRGTGPQETQYF
j_call: TRBJ2-1; v_call: TRBV19; clone_size: -; d_call: TRBD2; cdr3_nt: TGTGCCAGTAGTACAGCGGGAGACTCCTCCTACAATGAGCAGTTCTTC; cdr3_aa: CASSTAGDSSYNEQFF
j_call: TRBJ1-5; v_call: TRBV29-1; clone_size: -; d_call: -; cdr3_nt: TGCAGCGTCGCGCCGACCGGGAATCAGCCCCAGCATTTT; cdr3_aa: CSVAPTGNQPQHF
j_call: TRBJ2-2; v_call: TRBV3-1; clone_size: few; d_call: -; cdr3_nt: TGTGCCAGCAGTCGGGGGATCGGGGAGCTGTTTTTT; cdr3_aa: CASSRGIGELFF
j_call: TRBJ1-6; v_call: TRBV11-2; clone_size: many; d_call: -; cdr3_nt: TGTGCCAGCAGCTTAGGGCGGATCTATAATTCACCCCTCCACTTT; cdr3_aa: CASSLGRIYNSPLHF
j_call: TRBJ2-1; v_call: TRBV30; clone_size: -; d_call: -; cdr3_nt: TGTGCCTGGAGCGGGGCTGGGAATGAGCAGTTCTTC; cdr3_aa: CAWSGAGNEQFF
j_call: TRBJ2-7; v_call: TRBV14; clone_size: many; d_call: -; cdr3_nt: TGTGCCAGCAGCCAATCGGGAAGCACCTACGAGCAGTACTTC; cdr3_aa: CASSQSGSTYEQYF
j_call: TRBJ2-5; v_call: TRBV28; clone_size: many; d_call: TRBD1; cdr3_nt: TGTGCCAGCAGTCAGGACGGGCACAGGGGTTTAGTCACCCAGTACTTC; cdr3_aa: CASSQDGHRGLVTQYF
j_call: TRBJ2-1; v_call: TRBV19; clone_size: -; d_call: TRBD2; cdr3_nt: TGTGCCAGTAGTCCTCCTGGGGCGGGAGTATACAATGAGCAGTTCTTC; cdr3_aa: CASSPPGAGVYNEQFF
j_call: TRBJ2-5; v_call: TRBV19; clone_size: many; d_call: -; cdr3_nt: TGTGCCAGTAGTACCTCCAGGACAGACCTCATAGGGAAGACCCAGTACTTC; cdr3_aa: CASSTSRTDLIGKTQYF
j_call: TRBJ2-5; v_call: TRBV15; clone_size: few; d_call: TRBD2; cdr3_nt: TGTGCCACCAGTCCAGGACTAGTTGAGACCCAGTACTTC; cdr3_aa: CATSPGLVETQYF
j_call: TRBJ2-5; v_call: TRBV5-6; clone_size: many; d_call: -; cdr3_nt: TGTGCCAGCAGCGACTACCGGGAGCCGACAGAGACCCAGTACTTC; cdr3_aa: CASSDYREPTETQYF
j_call: TRBJ2-7; v_call: TRBV4-2; clone_size: -; d_call: -; cdr3_nt: TGTGCCAGCACCCAGGGGGGAGCCTACGAGCAGTACTTC; cdr3_aa: CASTQGGAYEQYF
j_call: TRBJ2-3; v_call: TRBV7-9; clone_size: -; d_call: -; cdr3_nt: TGTGCCAGCAGCTTAGCGGTAGCCGGTACGCAGTATTTT; cdr3_aa: CASSLAVAGTQYF
j_call: TRBJ2-2; v_call: TRBV5-5; clone_size: many; d_call: TRBD2; cdr3_nt: TGTGCCAGCAGCAGGGGACTAGCGGGAAACACCGGGGAGCTGTTTTTT; cdr3_aa: CASSRGLAGNTGELFF
j_call: TRBJ2-3; v_call: TRBV3-1; clone_size: many; d_call: TRBD2; cdr3_nt: TGTGCCAGCAGCCAAGATTGGCGGGAGATCGCAGATACGCAGTATTTT; cdr3_aa: CASSQDWREIADTQYF
j_call: TRBJ2-7; v_call: TRBV30; clone_size: many; d_call: -; cdr3_nt: TGTGCCTGGAGTAGCCGGGACACCCCCCGGGGATATGAGCAGTACTTC; cdr3_aa: CAWSSRDTPRGYEQYF
j_call: TRBJ1-1; v_call: TRBV2; clone_size: many; d_call: -; cdr3_nt: TGTGCCAGCAGTACAGGGTCCCCTGAAGCTTTCTTT; cdr3_aa: CASSTGSPEAFF
j_call: TRBJ2-7; v_call: TRBV7-8; clone_size: many; d_call: -; cdr3_nt: TGTGCCAGCAGCCCGGCCCGGGACATTTCCTACGAGCAGTACTTC; cdr3_aa: CASSPARDISYEQYF